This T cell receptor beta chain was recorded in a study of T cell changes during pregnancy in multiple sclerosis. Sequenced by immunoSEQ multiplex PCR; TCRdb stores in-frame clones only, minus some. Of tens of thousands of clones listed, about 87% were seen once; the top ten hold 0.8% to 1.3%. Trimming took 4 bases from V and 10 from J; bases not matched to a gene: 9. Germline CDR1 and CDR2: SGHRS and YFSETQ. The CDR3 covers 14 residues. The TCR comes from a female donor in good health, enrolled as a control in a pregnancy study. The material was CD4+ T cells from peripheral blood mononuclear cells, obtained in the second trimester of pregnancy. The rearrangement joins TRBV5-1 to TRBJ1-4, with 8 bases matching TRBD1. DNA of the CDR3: TGCGCCAGCAGCATCGGACAGGGTCAGGGAAAACTGTTTTTT. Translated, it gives CASSIGQGQGKLFF.